This section outlines one T cell receptor beta chain sequence together with its context. Read sequence stops 3 residues before the CDR3 end, and the germline J gene provides the missing end. The same CDR3 can be traced to other DNA sequences in this sample. Sequencing was performed with immunoSEQ multiplex PCR; in TCRdb, only in-frame clones are kept and a portion is missing. This table lists tens of thousands of clones. The data originate from a study of T cells in women clearing cervical HPV infection. The CDR3 spans 15 residues. In germline, CDR1 is SEHNR, CDR2 FQNEAQ (reference sequence). With V trimmed by 7 bases and J by 2 bases, 4 bases remained unmatched.

The receptor comes from a woman between 18 and 75 years old with a cervical HPV16 infection that either progressed to CIN3+ or cleared (not recorded which). The sequencing sample was made of blood buffy coat. The chain joins TRBV7-9 to TRBJ2-5, with TRBD2 matching over 13 bases. The covered CDR3 bases are TGTGCCAGCACCGGACTAGCGGGGGATCAAGAGACC. It yields the protein CASTGLAGDQET. Given in full, the CDR3 is CASTGLAGDQETQYF. Looking up the rest from reference TRBV7-9 and TRBJ2-5 gives the full variable domain: DTGVSQNPRHKITKRGQNVTFRCDPISEHNRLYWYRQTLGQGPEFLTYFQNEAQLEKSRLLSDRFSAERPKGSFSTLEIQRTEQGDSAMYLCASTGLAGDQETQYFGPGTRLLVL.